This TCR beta chain was documented in a study of early T cells in non-severe SARS-CoV-2 infection. Turning to the study itself: Unpaired chains resulted from sequencing bulk RNA of unsorted whole blood.

V was trimmed by 3 bases and J by 0 bases, leaving 9 bases between them. The germline CDR1 and CDR2 sequences are SGHAT and FQNNGV. The CDR3 is 14 amino acids. The table lists this clonotype with many counts. MiXCR, run by TCRdb on the 5' RACE reads, gives a single entry per CDR3 protein. The sample consists of tens of thousands of distinct CDR3 sequences, 6.3% of them appearing once. This TCR derives from an adult who was a healthcare worker with PCR-confirmed SARS-CoV-2 infection or an uninfected control (not recorded which). The chain recombines TRBV11-2 with TRBJ2-7, with D perhaps matching TRBD1 (6 bases). The sample was whole blood. CDR3 bases: TGTGCCAGCAGCTTGACAGGAACCTCCTACGAGCAGTACTTC. Translating gives CASSLTGTSYEQYF.